This T cell receptor (beta chain) was sequenced for a study of somatic mutations in cytotoxic T cells in rheumatoid arthritis. Profiled with immunoSEQ multiplex PCR; TCRdb holds only in-frame clones, not every one. Among 5,500 to 6,000 clones, 82% were seen once, and the ten largest hold 4.5% to 5.5%. Specimen: CD8+ T cells sorted from blood. The clonotype originates from an adult with rheumatoid arthritis.

Here the CDR3 DNA reads TGTGCCACAGGGACAGGGGCACCCCATGAAAAACTGTTTTTT. It is translated as CATGTGAPHEKLFF. The chain is built from TRBV19 and TRBJ1-4, with 10 bases identical to TRBD1. Germline V lookup: CDR1 LNHDA, CDR2 SQIVND (reference sequence). Losses at the gene ends were 10 bases for V and 6 bases for J; bases not matched to a gene: 8. CDR3 length: 14 amino acids. The full variable domain, completed using reference TRBV19 and TRBJ1-4, is DGGITQSPKYLFRKEGQNVTLSCEQNLNHDAMYWYRQDPGQGLRLIYYSQIVNDFQKGDIAEGYSVSREKKESFPLTVTSAQKNPTAFYLCATGTGAPHEKLFFGSGTQLSVL.